What follows are 5 T cell receptor beta chains derived from one specimen sequenced in a study of cytomegalovirus exposure and HLA in healthy donors. Sequenced by immunoSEQ multiplex PCR; TCRdb stores in-frame clones only, minus some. The sample consists of some 250,000 clones, 70% to 90% of them appearing once. Sequenced: PBMCs. The receptors stem from a woman aged 25 to 45 in good health and CMV-seropositive.

The V and J genes are TRBV28 and TRBJ2-7, with unresolved D. From germline, CDR1 is MDHEN and CDR2 SYDVKM. V dropped 6 bases and J dropped 5 bases, with 14 bases sitting between them. The CDR3 totals 13 residues. In DNA, the CDR3 is TGTGCCAGCAGCCCGACTGCGGTGGACGAGCAGTACTTC. It yields the protein CASSPTAVDEQYF.

This sequence joins TRBV29-1 and TRBJ2-7; D possibly corresponds to TRBD1 (5 bases). Germline V CDR1 and CDR2: SQVTM, ANQGSEA. The CDR3 has 13 residues. Between the trimmed V and J ends, which lost 4 bases and 3 bases, there was a span of 13 bases. CDR3 residues: CSVVQGWNYEQYF. CDR3 nucleotides: TGCAGCGTTGTGCAGGGATGGAACTACGAGCAGTACTTC.

This chain connects TRBV6-6 to TRBJ1-1, with a weak D call TRBD1 (5 bases). V lost 6 bases and J lost 3, with 11 bases in between. Germline-derived CDR1 and CDR2 are MNHNY and SVGAGI (reference sequence). The CDR3 is made up of 13 amino acids. CDR3 DNA sequence: TGTGCCAGCAGGCAGGGTCTTTACACTGAAGCTTTCTTT. Translation gives CASRQGLYTEAFF.

This chain joins TRBV29-1 and TRBJ2-5; 7 bases are a match to TRBD2. CDR1 is SQVTM, CDR2 ANQGSEA, per germline. With V trimmed by 5 bases and J by 4 bases, 10 bases remained unmatched. The CDR3 consists of 14 residues. CDR3 in amino acids: CSVSFGGSAETQYF. For the CDR3, the DNA is TGCAGCGTTTCGTTCGGCGGGAGTGCAGAGACCCAGTACTTC.

V gene TRBV11-3 combines with J gene TRBJ1-4, with 8 bases matching TRBD1. V was pared by 3 bases and J by 6 bases, with 3 bases of the junction left unmatched. The CDR3 has 14 amino acids. Germline V gives CDR1 SGHNT, CDR2 YENEEA. In DNA, the CDR3 is TGTGCCAGCAGCTTGGGGACAGGTGATGAAAAACTGTTTTTT. It translates to CASSLGTGDEKLFF.